This entry lists 8 T cell receptor beta chains sequenced from one sample in a study of CD4 T cells in relation to SARS-CoV-2 and coronaviruses. The protocol was immunoSEQ multiplex PCR, while the TCRdb copy is restricted to in-frame clones and leaves out a portion. The sample records 60,000 to 85,000 clones, 90% to 95% being singletons. Before the COVID-19 pandemic, during about 2011-2019, CD4+ T cells were taken from unexposed donors. Sequencing was carried out using naive CD4+ T cells from PBMCs. Subset: naive CD4+ T cells isolated by negative enrichment. The receptors were gathered from a human donor in good health.

This clone was recorded once. This chain links TRBV18 with TRBJ2-2, with D possibly being TRBD1 (5 bases). CDR1 KGHSH and CDR2 LQKENI come from the germline V gene. Trimming shortened V by 5 bases and J by 5 bases, and 15 bases separated the two germline ends. This CDR3 is built from 15 residues. The chain's CDR3 is CASSEFGAGTGELFF. The CDR3 DNA is TGTGCCAGCTCAGAGTTTGGGGCTGGAACCGGGGAGCTGTTTTTT.

The V call is TRBV28, the J call TRBJ2-5, with 8 bases identical to TRBD1. The CDR3 loop spans 13 amino acids. Germline V CDR1 and CDR2: MDHEN, SYDVKM. With 6 bases clipped from V and 1 base from J, the junction kept 1 base outside the gene matches. The CDR3 sequence: CASRGQVQETQYF. In DNA form, the CDR3 reads TGTGCCAGCAGGGGACAGGTCCAAGAGACCCAGTACTTC.

Worth noting for this clone: One end of the junction varies from germline; a read error may be responsible. The chain is built from TRBV5-6 and TRBJ1-5; maybe TRBD1 (6 bases). The CDR3 is 12 residues long. The germline CDR1 and CDR2 sequences are SGHDT and YYEEEE. DNA of the CDR3: TGTGCCAGCAGCTTACAGGGTCAGGCCCAGCATTTT. It specifies CASSLQGQAQHF. Complete variable domain (other parts from reference TRBV5-6 and TRBJ1-5): DAGVTQSPTHLIKTRGQQVTLRCSPKSGHDTVSWYQQALGQGPQFIFQYYEEEERQRGNFPDRFSGHQFPNYSSELNVNALLLGDSALYLCASSLQGQAQHFGDGTRLSIL.

The chain is built from TRBV9 and TRBJ1-5, with D tentatively TRBD1 (6 bases). Trimming removed 1 base from V and 6 bases from J, with 14 bases in between. Germline V lookup: CDR1 SGDLS, CDR2 YYNGEE. The CDR3 is 15 residues long. CDR3 sequence: CASSVSPGASQPQHF. The CDR3 nucleotides are TGTGCCAGCAGCGTATCCCCGGGGGCTAGTCAGCCCCAGCATTTT.

J is TRBJ2-1 and V is TRBV9; 10 bases line up with TRBD2. V lost 6 bases, J lost 8 bases, and 11 bases stayed unmatched. Germline lookup yields CDR1 SGDLS and CDR2 YYNGEE. The CDR3 totals 15 residues. The CDR3 reads CASTLGAGGPYEQFF. The CDR3 nucleotides are TGTGCCAGCACCCTGGGAGCGGGAGGGCCTTATGAGCAGTTCTTC.

The table lists this clone with a count of one. V and J are TRBV7-9 and TRBJ2-7; no definite D call. CDR3 length: 11 residues. The V end was cut by 5 bases, the J end by 3 bases, with 5 bases between. Germline V gives CDR1 SEHNR, CDR2 FQNEAQ (reference sequence). The CDR3 loop reads CASSAYYEQYF. DNA for the CDR3: TGTGCCAGCAGCGCGTACTACGAGCAGTACTTC.

The V gene is TRBV14, the J gene TRBJ2-1; 10 nucleotides line up with TRBD2. V was pared by 4 bases and J by 4 bases, with 4 bases of the junction left unmatched. Germline V gene data show CDR1 as SGHDN and CDR2 as FVKESK. This CDR3 region has 15 residues. The CDR3 nucleotides read TGTGCCAGCAGCCGAGCGGGGGGGCGTTACAATGAGCAGTTCTTC. Residues: CASSRAGGRYNEQFF.

This chain links TRBV7-3 with TRBJ2-5; 7 nucleotides line up with TRBD2. The V and J ends lost 3 bases and 4 bases, in that order; junction bases with no gene match: 5. The CDR3 is made up of 14 amino acids. Germline lookup yields CDR1 SGHTA and CDR2 FQGTGA. CDR3: CASSFGGFGETQYF. The CDR3, as DNA: TGTGCCAGCAGCTTCGGGGGGTTTGGAGAGACCCAGTACTTC.